A selection of T cell receptor beta chains follows, all from one sample in a study of T cell clonotyping in hematopoietic cell transplantation. Assay: immunoSEQ multiplex PCR; the TCRdb copy retains only in-frame clones and omits some. In the table there are about 41,000 clones, about 85% of which are singletons. This specimen was peripheral blood mononuclear cells, taken before stem cell transplant. The receptors stem from a man aged 55 to 70 with acute myeloid leukemia. Some clones in this sample may be carry-over from other donors' samples. The CDR3 runs from the conserved cysteine through the conserved F or W. D genes are given only for firm matches. For some rows the clone size is stated as once, few or many, or as a class when expanded; others skip it.

TRBD1 | TRBJ1-5 | TRBV19 | - | CASRGQGVGQPQHF | TGTGCCAGTAGAGGACAGGGTGTAGGTCAGCCCCAGCATTTT
TRBD2 | TRBJ2-4 | TRBV6-1 | - | CASSEAGGGKNIQYF | TGTGCCAGCAGTGAAGCCGGCGGGGGGAAAAACATTCAGTACTTC
- | TRBJ2-7 | TRBV11-1 | - | CATARDRTYEQYF | TGTGCCACGGCCCGGGACCGAACCTACGAGCAGTACTTC
- | TRBJ2-7 | TRBV5-1 | - | CASSLGVPDSDISYEQYF | TGCGCCAGCAGCTTGGGGGTACCCGACAGCGATATCTCCTACGAGCAGTACTTC
- | TRBJ1-2 | TRBV10-3 | - | CAISEQTGPPHYGYTF | TGTGCCATCAGTGAGCAGACCGGCCCCCCCCACTATGGCTACACCTTC
- | TRBJ1-5 | TRBV19 | once | CASSIGFDQPQHF | TGTGCCAGTAGTATAGGTTTTGATCAGCCCCAGCATTTT
TRBD1 | TRBJ1-5 | TRBV6-5 | - | CASRGTGYQPQHF | TGTGCCAGCAGGGGGACAGGGTACCAGCCCCAGCATTTT
TRBD1 | TRBJ1-3 | TRBV28 | - | CASSRGEPGNTIYF | TGTGCCAGCAGCAGGGGGGAACCTGGAAACACCATATATTTT
- | TRBJ1-1 | TRBV19 | once | CASTPWIPDGNTEAFF | TGTGCCAGTACCCCGTGGATCCCGGACGGGAACACTGAAGCTTTCTTT
TRBD2 | TRBJ2-5 | TRBV7-2 | - | CASSLELAGGTQYF | TGTGCCAGCAGCTTAGAACTAGCGGGGGGAACCCAGTACTTC
- | TRBJ1-4 | TRBV2 | - | CASSEGGWRNEKLFF | TGTGCCAGCAGTGAAGGAGGATGGCGCAATGAAAAACTGTTTTTT
- | TRBJ2-2 | TRBV2 | once | CASSLDRGRTGELFF | TGTGCCAGTTCCCTGGATCGGGGTCGCACCGGGGAGCTGTTTTTT
TRBD2 | TRBJ2-5 | TRBV30 | - | CAWSVLAGGPETQYF | TGTGCCTGGAGTGTACTAGCGGGGGGGCCCGAGACCCAGTACTTC
TRBD1 | TRBJ1-2 | TRBV28 | - | CASSWGQANYGYTF | TGTGCCAGCAGCTGGGGACAGGCTAACTATGGCTACACCTTC
TRBD1 | TRBJ2-2 | TRBV2 | - | CASHRTGRTGELFF | TGTGCCAGCCATAGGACAGGGCGCACCGGGGAGCTGTTTTTT
- | TRBJ1-5 | TRBV7-2 | - | CASSPWQGPNQPQHF | TGTGCCAGCAGCCCCTGGCAGGGACCAAATCAGCCCCAGCATTTT
- | TRBJ2-2 | TRBV15 | - | CATSGGVNTGELFF | TGTGCCACCAGCGGCGGGGTCAACACCGGGGAGCTGTTTTTT
- | TRBJ1-6 | TRBV7-2 | once | CASSLKGSAPNSPLHF | TGTGCCAGCAGCTTAAAAGGGTCCGCTCCTAATTCACCCCTCCACTTT
- | TRBJ2-7 | TRBV19 | - | CASSIRESEQYF | TGTGCCAGTAGTATCAGGGAAAGCGAGCAGTACTTC
- | TRBJ1-1 | TRBV6-6 | - | CASSSNREWDTEAFF | TGTGCCAGCAGCTCTAACAGGGAGTGGGACACTGAAGCTTTCTTT
- | TRBJ2-5 | TRBV19 | - | CASSIQGKETQYF | TGTGCCAGTAGTATACAAGGGAAAGAGACCCAGTACTTC
TRBD2 | TRBJ2-2 | TRBV5-4 | - | CASSVGLAGRTGELFF | TGTGCCAGCAGCGTTGGACTAGCGGGGCGTACCGGGGAGCTGTTTTTT
- | TRBJ2-7 | TRBV4-3 | - | CASSPGPQYEQYF | TGCGCCAGCAGCCCCGGGCCCCAGTACGAGCAGTACTTC
- | TRBJ1-5 | TRBV30 | few | CAWRSVGNQPQHF | TGTGCCTGGAGATCGGTGGGCAATCAGCCCCAGCATTTT
TRBD1 | TRBJ2-7 | TRBV4-1 | - | CASSQERGTGLPLGEQYF | TGCGCCAGCAGCCAAGAAAGGGGGACAGGTCTCCCCCTAGGCGAGCAGTACTTC
- | TRBJ2-1 | TRBV11-3 | - | CASRTPGLGYNEQFF | TGTGCCAGCCGAACGCCAGGACTGGGGTACAATGAGCAGTTCTTC
TRBD1 | TRBJ2-7 | TRBV6-5 | - | CASSSLGTGPREQYF | TGTGCCAGCAGTTCCTTGGGGACAGGACCCCGGGAGCAGTACTTC
- | TRBJ1-1 | TRBV18 | - | CASSPPGAQNTEAFF | TGTGCCAGCTCACCACCTGGCGCCCAGAACACTGAAGCTTTCTTT
- | TRBJ2-7 | TRBV2 | - | CASSEVQGLVGEQYF | TGTGCCAGCAGTGAAGTACAGGGCTTGGTGGGCGAGCAGTACTTC
- | TRBJ2-3 | TRBV28 | - | CASSTRDLLTQYF | TGTGCCAGCAGTACCCGGGACCTACTGACGCAGTATTTT
- | TRBJ1-2 | TRBV7-2 | - | CASSSGPRLGYGYTF | TGTGCCAGCAGCTCCGGGCCCCGTTTAGGCTATGGCTACACCTTC
- | TRBJ1-2 | TRBV2 | - | CASNRREVYGYTF | TGTGCCAGCAATAGGAGGGAGGTCTATGGCTACACCTTC
TRBD2 | TRBJ2-3 | TRBV30 | - | CAWKAGAGDTQYF | TGTGCCTGGAAAGCGGGGGCGGGCGATACGCAGTATTTT
- | TRBJ2-2 | TRBV5-6 | once | CASSFGALSTGELFF | TGTGCCAGCAGCTTTGGGGCCCTGAGTACCGGGGAGCTGTTTTTT
- | TRBJ2-3 | TRBV25-1 | - | CASRASGLHGTQYF | TGTGCCAGCAGGGCTTCGGGACTCCATGGTACGCAGTATTTT
- | TRBJ1-5 | TRBV5-1 | - | CASSLEGGEGQPQHF | TGCGCCAGCAGCTTGGAAGGGGGAGAGGGTCAGCCCCAGCATTTT
TRBD1 | TRBJ1-6 | TRBV19 | - | CASSITGTAFNSPLHF | TGTGCCAGTAGTATTACCGGGACAGCTTTTAATTCACCCCTCCACTTT
- | TRBJ2-7 | TRBV5-1 | - | CASSIGSAYEQYF | TGCGCCAGCAGCATCGGGAGCGCCTACGAGCAGTACTTC
- | TRBJ1-2 | TRBV4-1 | - | CASSLQRGASFVGYTF | TGCGCCAGCAGCCTCCAAAGGGGGGCGTCCTTTGTTGGCTACACCTTC
- | TRBJ1-2 | TRBV10-1 | - | CASSEYEGNYGYTF | TGCGCCAGCAGTGAGTATGAGGGAAACTATGGCTACACCTTC
TRBD2 | TRBJ2-7 | TRBV28 | - | CASSLVSGSSYEQYF | TGTGCCAGCAGTTTGGTCAGCGGGAGCTCCTACGAGCAGTACTTC
TRBD1 | TRBJ2-4 | TRBV7-9 | - | CASRWTGGSSIQYF | TGTGCCAGCAGATGGACAGGGGGCTCATCCATTCAGTACTTC
TRBD1 | TRBJ1-6 | TRBV19 | - | CASSQQGASSPLHF | TGTGCCAGTAGTCAACAGGGGGCTTCCTCACCCCTCCACTTT
- | TRBJ2-7 | TRBV11-3 | - | CASSLVPTAYEQYF | TGTGCCAGCAGCTTAGTCCCGACAGCCTACGAGCAGTACTTC
TRBD1 | TRBJ2-7 | TRBV7-2 | - | CASSLKQGAGEQYF | TGTGCCAGCAGCTTGAAACAGGGGGCAGGGGAGCAGTACTTC
TRBD1 | TRBJ1-1 | TRBV5-4 | - | CASSPNNRGAEAFF | TGTGCCAGCAGCCCTAATAACAGGGGGGCAGAAGCTTTCTTT
- | TRBJ1-6 | TRBV15 | - | CATSRDGAYNSPLHF | TGTGCCACCAGCAGGGACGGTGCTTATAATTCACCCCTCCACTTT
- | TRBJ1-4 | TRBV6-6 | - | CASREGMDSLEEKLFF | TGTGCCAGCAGGGAGGGGATGGATTCGCTTGAGGAAAAACTGTTTTTT
- | TRBJ2-7 | TRBV4-2 | few | CASSQSNREGEQYF | TGTGCCAGCAGCCAATCTAACAGGGAAGGCGAGCAGTACTTC
- | TRBJ2-6 | TRBV29-1 | once | CSVADSGANVLTF | TGCAGCGTTGCAGACTCTGGGGCCAACGTCCTGACTTTC